What follows are 20 T cell receptor beta chains derived from one specimen sequenced in a study of beta chain features in type 1 diabetes. The entirety of the isolated RNA underwent reverse transcription, so expressed TCRB transcripts were sequenced. Some clones are missing from TCRdb's copy, which holds only in-frame ones; the method was immunoSEQ multiplex PCR. The sample records under 900,000 clones, 15% to 20% being singletons. Source material: naive CD4+ T cells from blood. These receptors all stem from a woman aged 18 to 35 in good health.

This clone was counted only a few times. The rearrangement uses TRBV28 and TRBJ2-1; TRBD2 agrees at 8 bases. The CDR3 loop spans 14 amino acids. V trimming: 6 bases; J trimming: 3 bases; junction bases outside the gene matches: 4. Germline V gene data show CDR1 as MDHEN and CDR2 as SYDVKM. Here the CDR3 reads CASSPGTSYNEQFF. CDR3 coding DNA: TGTGCCAGCAGCCCCGGGACTAGCTACAATGAGCAGTTCTTC.

Only a few counts were recorded for this clone. V usage is TRBV29-1 and J usage is TRBJ2-5, with D perhaps matching TRBD1 (6 bases). The end of the DNA is better explained by TRBJ2-7, so the J call may be wrong. Germline CDR1 and CDR2: SQVTM and ANQGSEA. The CDR3 is 14 amino acids. The CDR3, as DNA: TGCAGCGTTGGGCCAGGACAGAGCTCCTACGAGCAGTACTTC. Its protein is CSVGPGQSSYEQYF.

This clone appeared a few times. The gene calls are TRBV7-8 and TRBJ2-1, with 7 bases identical to TRBD2. The germline V gene encodes CDR1 SGHVS and CDR2 FQNEAQ. This CDR3 comprises 15 residues. J was trimmed by 6 bases and V by 4 bases; bases with no gene match: 9. The CDR3 protein is CASSSTGGFRNEQFF. In DNA, the CDR3 is TGTGCCAGCAGCTCCACGGGGGGTTTTCGCAATGAGCAGTTCTTC.

This chain connects TRBV7-3 to TRBJ2-5, with unresolved D. The CDR3 spans 11 residues. Germline V gives CDR1 SGHTA, CDR2 FQGTGA. The CDR3 loop is CEMLIQETQYF. The CDR3 nucleotides read TGTGAGATGCTCATCCAAGAGACCCAGTACTTC.

This clone was detected a few times. The V and J genes are TRBV18 and TRBJ1-5, with TRBD1 matching 7 bases. CDR1 KGHSH and CDR2 LQKENI come from the germline V gene. The CDR3 length is 17 residues. The J segment lost 1 base and the V segment lost 3 bases, leaving 9 bases of the junction unmatched. The CDR3 reads CASSPRDRVGSNQPQHF. In nucleotides, the CDR3 is TGTGCCAGCTCACCGAGAGACAGGGTTGGCAGCAATCAGCCCCAGCATTTT.

The chain uses TRBV6-1 and TRBJ1-2, with D possibly TRBD1 on 5 matching bases. The CDR3 totals 15 residues. Per the germline V gene, CDR1 is MNHNS and CDR2 is SASEGT. The V end lost 3 bases, the J end lost 4 bases, and 15 bases lay between the germline ends. The CDR3 region is CASSESYGQSYGYTF. CDR3 nucleotides: TGTGCCAGCAGTGAGTCTTATGGACAAAGCTATGGCTACACCTTC.

This clone was detected a few times. V usage is TRBV2 and J usage is TRBJ1-1, with a weak D call TRBD1 (5 bases). The germline V gene encodes CDR1 SNHLY and CDR2 FYNNEI. CDR3 length: 13 residues. Trimming removed 11 bases at V and 5 bases at J, with 18 bases between. The chain's CDR3 is CAASLGAWTEAFF. The CDR3 DNA reads TGTGCCGCCAGCTTAGGGGCATGGACTGAAGCTTTCTTT. Filled out from reference TRBV2 and TRBJ1-1, the complete variable domain reads EPEVTQTPSHQVTQMGQEVILRCVPISNHLYFYWYRQILGQKVEFLVSFYNNEISEKSEIFDDQFSVERPDGSNFTLKIRSTKLEDSAMYFCAASLGAWTEAFFGQGTRLTVV.

A word on this clone: Other DNA sequences from this sample encode an identical CDR3 as well. The chain links TRBV5-1 to TRBJ2-1; 8 bases match TRBD1. This CDR3 is 15 amino acids long. The germline V gene has CDR1 SGHRS and CDR2 YFSETQ. Germline trimming cut 2 bases from V and 2 bases from J; bases unmatched to any gene: 3. Here the CDR3 reads CASSFGQGPYNEQFF. CDR3 nucleotide sequence: TGCGCCAGCAGCTTTGGACAGGGTCCCTACAATGAGCAGTTCTTC.

The chain is built from TRBV5-1 and TRBJ2-1; 9 bases line up with TRBD1. Germline V gene sequence: CDR1 SGHRS, CDR2 YFSETQ. This CDR3 has 14 amino acids. Unmatched junction bases numbered 9, after V lost 5 bases and J lost 9 bases. CDR3 DNA: TGCGCCAGCAGTCGGACAGGGGATCTTGGTGAGCAGTTCTTC. Translation gives CASSRTGDLGEQFF.

This clone was seen a few times. The gene calls are TRBV7-2 and TRBJ1-2; tentative D call: TRBD1 (6 bases). The CDR3 has 14 residues. Germline V gene sequence: CDR1 SGHTA, CDR2 FQGNSA. V was pared by 6 bases and J by 7 bases, with 18 bases between. CDR3 sequence (DNA): TGTGCCAGCAGACGACCAAACAGGGCGGGTGGCTACACCTTC. Translating gives CASRRPNRAGGYTF.

The chain has TRBV4-3 and TRBJ2-6, with a tentative D call TRBD1 (6 bases). This CDR3 is 18 amino acids long. Trimming removed 0 bases at V and 4 bases at J, with 16 bases between. Germline values: CDR1 LGHNA, CDR2 YSLEER. CDR3 residues: CASSQDVRGSSGANVLTF. CDR3 DNA: TGCGCCAGCAGCCAAGATGTCAGGGGCTCTTCGGGGGCCAACGTCCTGACTTTC.

This clone was observed a few times. The chain employs TRBV5-4 and TRBJ2-3, with 9 bases matching TRBD2. Trimming cost V 4 bases and J 4 bases; bases outside gene matches: 13. Germline CDR1 and CDR2: SGHNT and YYREEE (reference sequence). This CDR3 region has 17 residues. For the CDR3, the DNA is TGTGCCAGCAGCCCCGTGGGCGGGAGGGCCGCTGCAGATACGCAGTATTTT. Translation: CASSPVGGRAAADTQYF.

The chain uses TRBV15 and TRBJ1-2; 7 nucleotides line up with TRBD1. V gave up 4 bases and J gave up 7 bases; unmatched junction bases: 12. CDR1 and CDR2 (germline): LNHNV, YYDKDF (reference sequence). The CDR3 is 15 amino acids. This CDR3 reads CATSKRQGGLGGYTF. The CDR3 nucleotides read TGTGCCACCAGCAAAAGACAGGGCGGTTTAGGTGGCTACACCTTC.

V usage is TRBV27 and J usage is TRBJ2-7, with unresolved D. CDR1 and CDR2 (germline): MNHEY, SMNVEV (reference sequence). V was clipped by 3 bases and J by 0 bases, with 18 bases between them. The CDR3 has 17 residues. As DNA, the CDR3 is TGTGCCAGCAGTTTCACCTACAGTTTACTTAGCTCCTACGAGCAGTACTTC. Translation gives CASSFTYSLLSSYEQYF.

This clone was seen a handful of times. The chain recombines TRBV25-1 with TRBJ2-7; 10 bases line up with TRBD2. The CDR3 has 18 residues. The J segment lost 2 bases and the V segment lost 1 base, leaving 11 bases of the junction unmatched. Germline V gives CDR1 MGHDK, CDR2 SYGVNS. CDR3 in DNA: TGTGCCAGCAGTGAATTCGGAACAGGACTAGCGGCCACCTACGAGCAGTACTTC. It yields the protein CASSEFGTGLAATYEQYF.

This clone has more than one count but fewer than ten. The chain carries TRBV5-1 and TRBJ2-5, with D possibly being TRBD1 (5 bases). The J call may not be correct, given that the DNA end is closer to TRBJ2-7. From germline, CDR1 is SGHRS and CDR2 YFSETQ. The length of the CDR3 is 14 residues. The CDR3 DNA follows: TGCGCCAGCAGCAATATCGACCCCAGGGACGAGCAGTACTTC. It codes for CASSNIDPRDEQYF.

The genes are TRBV14 and TRBJ2-5; weak D call: TRBD1 (5 bases). Per germline, CDR1 SGHDN and CDR2 FVKESK. The CDR3 consists of 16 residues. V was clipped by 0 bases and J by 5 bases, with 16 bases between them. CDR3 loop: CASSQDSFWGEETQYF. The CDR3 DNA reads as TGTGCCAGCAGCCAAGATAGTTTTTGGGGCGAGGAGACCCAGTACTTC.

This clone appeared many times. This rearrangement joins TRBV10-3 to TRBJ1-1; no definite D call. The CDR3 covers 11 residues. CDR1 is ENHRY, CDR2 SYGVKD, per germline. The germline V and J ends were trimmed by 10 bases and 1 base, with 7 bases remaining between them. CDR3 sequence reads: CATTENTEAFF. Written as DNA, the CDR3 is TGTGCCACTACAGAGAACACTGAAGCTTTCTTT.

This clone was detected only once. The V call is TRBV5-1, the J call TRBJ2-1; 9 bases line up with TRBD1. V was pared by 4 bases and J by 5 bases, with 16 bases of the junction left unmatched. This CDR3 region has 18 residues. CDR1 is SGHRS, CDR2 YFSETQ, per germline. CDR3 amino acids: CASSVSGTGYVPHNEQFF. The CDR3 DNA follows: TGCGCCAGCAGCGTCTCCGGGACAGGGTATGTTCCACACAATGAGCAGTTCTTC.

This clone was detected a few times. This chain connects TRBV29-1 to TRBJ1-4; 7 bases line up with TRBD1. V trimming: 3 bases; J trimming: 6 bases; junction bases outside the gene matches: 4. This CDR3 comprises 13 residues. CDR1 SQVTM and CDR2 ANQGSEA come from the germline V gene. The chain's CDR3 is CSVEDRTDEKLFF. The DNA of the CDR3 is TGCAGCGTTGAGGACAGGACAGATGAAAAACTGTTTTTT.